Listed below are T cell receptor beta chains from one sample, sequenced in a study of T cell changes during pregnancy in multiple sclerosis. Generated by immunoSEQ multiplex PCR, the TCRdb table keeps only in-frame clones and is missing some. The table includes fewer than 80,000 clones, nearly 95% detected once. The specimen comprised CD4+ T cells from peripheral blood mononuclear cells, sampled after pregnancy. The source is a female donor with multiple sclerosis, enrolled in a pregnancy study. CDR3s include the opening cysteine and the closing phenylalanine or tryptophan. The order of the fields is D gene, V gene, clone size, J gene, CDR3 protein, CDR3 DNA. The D gene is left open where the match is weak. Size tells how often a clone was seen (once, few, many) or the class of an expanded clone, and some rows leave it out.

D gene: NA; V gene: TRBV11-2; clone size: NA; J gene: TRBJ2-7; CDR3 protein: CASSLGTGGAYEQYF; CDR3 DNA: TGTGCCAGCAGCTTAGGAACCGGGGGTGCCTACGAGCAGTACTTC
D gene: TRBD2; V gene: TRBV18; clone size: NA; J gene: TRBJ2-5; CDR3 protein: CASSLLPGREQETQYF; CDR3 DNA: TGTGCCAGCTCACTCCTTCCGGGGCGGGAGCAAGAGACCCAGTACTTC
D gene: NA; V gene: TRBV27; clone size: once; J gene: TRBJ2-3; CDR3 protein: CASSLGGVFTDTQYF; CDR3 DNA: TGTGCCAGCAGTTTAGGAGGGGTCTTCACAGATACGCAGTATTTT
D gene: TRBD1; V gene: TRBV19; clone size: NA; J gene: TRBJ2-3; CDR3 protein: CASSSRDRGNADTQYF; CDR3 DNA: TGTGCCAGTAGTAGCCGGGACAGGGGTAATGCAGATACGCAGTATTTT
D gene: TRBD2; V gene: TRBV29-1; clone size: NA; J gene: TRBJ2-3; CDR3 protein: CSAIPGLANGVTQYF; CDR3 DNA: TGCAGCGCCATACCGGGACTAGCGAACGGTGTTACGCAGTATTTT
D gene: TRBD1; V gene: TRBV19; clone size: NA; J gene: TRBJ1-1; CDR3 protein: CASSRTGMNTEAFF; CDR3 DNA: TGTGCCAGTAGCCGGACAGGGATGAACACTGAAGCTTTCTTT
D gene: TRBD2; V gene: TRBV2; clone size: NA; J gene: TRBJ2-2; CDR3 protein: CASSALAGVNTGELFF; CDR3 DNA: TGTGCCAGCAGTGCGTTAGCGGGAGTAAACACCGGGGAGCTGTTTTTT
D gene: TRBD2; V gene: TRBV5-1; clone size: NA; J gene: TRBJ2-1; CDR3 protein: CASSLAPQAGGTMNEQFF; CDR3 DNA: TGCGCCAGCAGCTTGGCCCCTCAAGCGGGAGGGACTATGAATGAGCAGTTCTTC
D gene: TRBD1; V gene: TRBV18; clone size: NA; J gene: TRBJ2-7; CDR3 protein: CASSRRTGDEQYF; CDR3 DNA: TGTGCCAGCTCACGTCGGACAGGGGACGAGCAGTACTTC
D gene: TRBD1; V gene: TRBV7-2; clone size: NA; J gene: TRBJ1-5; CDR3 protein: CASSSGGNGNQPQHF; CDR3 DNA: TGTGCCAGCAGCTCAGGGGGCAATGGCAATCAGCCCCAGCATTTT
D gene: NA; V gene: TRBV5-1; clone size: NA; J gene: TRBJ2-1; CDR3 protein: CASSLEKGWAEQFF; CDR3 DNA: TGCGCCAGCAGCTTGGAGAAGGGGTGGGCTGAGCAGTTCTTC
D gene: TRBD2; V gene: TRBV19; clone size: NA; J gene: TRBJ2-3; CDR3 protein: CATRFIAGGDTDTQYF; CDR3 DNA: TGTGCCACGAGATTCATAGCGGGAGGGGACACAGATACGCAGTATTTT
D gene: NA; V gene: TRBV5-4; clone size: NA; J gene: TRBJ1-1; CDR3 protein: CASSLKGLSTEAFF; CDR3 DNA: TGTGCCAGCAGCTTAAAGGGGTTAAGCACTGAAGCTTTCTTT
D gene: TRBD2; V gene: TRBV9; clone size: NA; J gene: TRBJ2-3; CDR3 protein: CASSVDPLAGVADTQYF; CDR3 DNA: TGTGCCAGCAGCGTAGACCCTCTAGCGGGAGTAGCAGATACGCAGTATTTT
D gene: NA; V gene: TRBV5-4; clone size: NA; J gene: TRBJ2-3; CDR3 protein: CASSLLRNFATDTQYF; CDR3 DNA: TGTGCCAGCAGCTTGCTCAGGAATTTTGCCACAGATACGCAGTATTTT
D gene: NA; V gene: TRBV7-9; clone size: many; J gene: TRBJ2-4; CDR3 protein: CASSSGTAGDIQYF; CDR3 DNA: TGTGCCAGCAGCTCCGGGACGGCAGGGGACATTCAGTACTTC